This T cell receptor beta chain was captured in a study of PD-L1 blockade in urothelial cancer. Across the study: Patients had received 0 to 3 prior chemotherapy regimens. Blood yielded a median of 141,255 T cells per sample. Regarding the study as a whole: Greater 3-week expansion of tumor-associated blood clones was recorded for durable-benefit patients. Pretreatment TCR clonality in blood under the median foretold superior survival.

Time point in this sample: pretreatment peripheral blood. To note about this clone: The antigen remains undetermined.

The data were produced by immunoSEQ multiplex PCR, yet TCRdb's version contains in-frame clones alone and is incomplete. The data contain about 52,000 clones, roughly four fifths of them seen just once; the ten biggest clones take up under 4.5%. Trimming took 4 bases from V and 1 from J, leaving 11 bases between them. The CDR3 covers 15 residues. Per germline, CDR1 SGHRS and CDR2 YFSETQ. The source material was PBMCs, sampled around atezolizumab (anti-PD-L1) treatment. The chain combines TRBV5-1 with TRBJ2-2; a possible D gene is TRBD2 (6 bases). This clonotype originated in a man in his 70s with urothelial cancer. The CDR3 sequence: CASSPMGGNTGELFF. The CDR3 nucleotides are TGCGCCAGCAGCCCAATGGGGGGGAACACCGGGGAGCTGTTTTTT.